These 3 T cell receptor beta chains originate from one sample sequenced in a study of identical twins. A single record per CDR3 protein comes from TCRdb applying MiXCR to the 5' RACE reads. This table holds approximately 240,000 distinct CDR3 sequences, about 14% found once. Sequencing was carried out using memory (CD45RO+) T cells sorted from blood. All receptors derive from a woman younger than 30 in good health.

The V gene is TRBV20-1, the J gene TRBJ2-5; 7 nucleotides align to TRBD2. Germline CDR1 is DFQATT and CDR2 is SNEGSKA (reference sequence). J was trimmed by 6 bases and V by 5 bases; bases with no gene match: 6. This CDR3 is built from 12 residues. CDR3 in DNA: TGCAGTGCTCAGGGAGGGATGCAGACCCAGTACTTC. It is translated as CSAQGGMQTQYF.

This clonotype came up many times. The J gene is TRBJ2-1, the V gene TRBV2; 7 bases match TRBD1. Germline CDR1 reads SNHLY; CDR2 reads FYNNEI. The trim removed 6 bases at V and 9 bases at J, leaving 5 bases unmatched. This CDR3 region has 12 residues. CDR3: CASRSQGVEQFF. Written as DNA, the CDR3 is TGTGCCAGCAGATCTCAGGGGGTTGAGCAGTTCTTC.

At least ten counts were recorded for this clonotype. CDR3 loop: CASSLGTGNYGYTF. CDR3 in DNA: TGTGCCAGCAGCTTAGGTACAGGGAACTATGGCTACACCTTC. The rearrangement uses TRBV7-2 and TRBJ1-2; tentative D call: TRBD1 (6 bases). CDR3 size: 14 residues. The germline V gene has CDR1 SGHTA and CDR2 FQGNSA. V lost 1 base, J lost 2 bases, and 8 bases lay in between.